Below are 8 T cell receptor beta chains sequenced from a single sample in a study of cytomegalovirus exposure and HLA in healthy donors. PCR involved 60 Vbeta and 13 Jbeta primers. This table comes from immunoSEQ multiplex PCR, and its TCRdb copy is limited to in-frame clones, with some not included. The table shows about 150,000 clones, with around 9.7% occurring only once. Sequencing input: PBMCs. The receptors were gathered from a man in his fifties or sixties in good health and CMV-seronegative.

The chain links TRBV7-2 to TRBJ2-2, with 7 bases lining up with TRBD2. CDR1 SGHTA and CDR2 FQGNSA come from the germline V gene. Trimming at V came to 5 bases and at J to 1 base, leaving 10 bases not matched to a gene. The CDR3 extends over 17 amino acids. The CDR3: CASSLRLSGKNTGELFF. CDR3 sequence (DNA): TGTGCCAGCAGCCTCCGTCTAAGCGGGAAGAACACCGGGGAGCTGTTTTTT.

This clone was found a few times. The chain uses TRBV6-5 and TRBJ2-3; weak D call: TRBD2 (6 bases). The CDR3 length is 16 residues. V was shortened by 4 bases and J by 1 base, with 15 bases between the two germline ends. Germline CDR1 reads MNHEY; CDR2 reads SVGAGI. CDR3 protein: CASSSVADRGTDTQYF. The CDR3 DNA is TGTGCCAGCAGTTCTGTAGCGGATAGGGGCACAGATACGCAGTATTTT.

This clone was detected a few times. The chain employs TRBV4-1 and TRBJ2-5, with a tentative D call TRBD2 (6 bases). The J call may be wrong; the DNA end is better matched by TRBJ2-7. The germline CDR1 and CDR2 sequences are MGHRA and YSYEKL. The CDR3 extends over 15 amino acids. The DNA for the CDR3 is TGCGCCAGCAGCCAAGTTAGCGGAAGCTCCTACGAGCAGTACTTC. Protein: CASSQVSGSSYEQYF.

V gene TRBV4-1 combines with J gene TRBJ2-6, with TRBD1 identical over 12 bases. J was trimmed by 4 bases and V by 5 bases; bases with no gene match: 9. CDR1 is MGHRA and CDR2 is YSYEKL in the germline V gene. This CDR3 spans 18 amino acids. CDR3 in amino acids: CASSFPGQGAPGANVLTF. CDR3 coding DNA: TGCGCCAGCAGCTTCCCGGGACAGGGGGCACCAGGGGCCAACGTCCTGACTTTC.

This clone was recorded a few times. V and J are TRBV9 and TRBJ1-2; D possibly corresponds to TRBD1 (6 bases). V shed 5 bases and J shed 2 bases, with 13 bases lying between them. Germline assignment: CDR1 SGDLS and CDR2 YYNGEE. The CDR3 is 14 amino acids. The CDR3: CASRTDRTNYGYTF. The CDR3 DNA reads TGTGCCAGCAGGACTGACAGGACAAACTATGGCTACACCTTC.

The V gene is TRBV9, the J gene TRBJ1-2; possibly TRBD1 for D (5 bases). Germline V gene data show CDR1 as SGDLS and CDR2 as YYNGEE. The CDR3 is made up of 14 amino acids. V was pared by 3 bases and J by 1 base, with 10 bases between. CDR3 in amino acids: CASSAQGLNYGYTF. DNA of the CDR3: TGTGCCAGCAGCGCCCAGGGCCTTAACTATGGCTACACCTTC. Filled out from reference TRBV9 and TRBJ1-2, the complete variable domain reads DSGVTQTPKHLITATGQRVTLRCSPRSGDLSVYWYQQSLDQGLQFLIQYYNGEERAKGNILERFSAQQFPDLHSELNLSSLELGDSALYFCASSAQGLNYGYTFGSGTRLTVV.

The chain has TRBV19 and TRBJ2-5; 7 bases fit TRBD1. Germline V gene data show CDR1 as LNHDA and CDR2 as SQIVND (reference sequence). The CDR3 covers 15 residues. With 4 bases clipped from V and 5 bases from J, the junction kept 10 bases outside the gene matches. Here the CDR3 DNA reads TGTGCCAGTAGTACGACAGGGATGAATAGGGAGACCCAGTACTTC. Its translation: CASSTTGMNRETQYF.

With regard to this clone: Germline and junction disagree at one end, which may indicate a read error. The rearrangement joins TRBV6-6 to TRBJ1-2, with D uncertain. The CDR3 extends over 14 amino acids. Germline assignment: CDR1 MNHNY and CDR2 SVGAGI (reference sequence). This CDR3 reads CASSSNSVTYDYTF. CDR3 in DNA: TGTGCCAGCAGTTCCAACTCTGTAACCTATGACTACACCTTC.